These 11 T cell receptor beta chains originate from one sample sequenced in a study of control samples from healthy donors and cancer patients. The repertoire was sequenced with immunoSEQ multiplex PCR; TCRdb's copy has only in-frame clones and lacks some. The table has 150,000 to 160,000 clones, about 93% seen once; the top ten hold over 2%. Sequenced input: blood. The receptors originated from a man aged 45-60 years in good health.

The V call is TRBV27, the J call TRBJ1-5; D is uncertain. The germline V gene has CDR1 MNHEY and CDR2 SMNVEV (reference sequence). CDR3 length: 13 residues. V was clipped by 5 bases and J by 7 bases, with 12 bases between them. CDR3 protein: CASSAVVEQPQHF. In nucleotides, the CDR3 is TGTGCCAGCAGTGCCGTCGTGGAACAGCCCCAGCATTTT.

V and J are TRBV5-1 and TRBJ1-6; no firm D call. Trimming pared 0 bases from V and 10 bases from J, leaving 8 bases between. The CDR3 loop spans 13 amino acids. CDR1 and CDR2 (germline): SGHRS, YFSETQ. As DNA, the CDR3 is TGCGCCAGCAGCTTGGCCCAGCTCTCACCCCTCCACTTT. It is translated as CASSLAQLSPLHF.

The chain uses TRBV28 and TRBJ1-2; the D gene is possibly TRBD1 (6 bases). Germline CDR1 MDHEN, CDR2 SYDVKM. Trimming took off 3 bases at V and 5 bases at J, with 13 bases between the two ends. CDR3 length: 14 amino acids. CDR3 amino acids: CASSFPDRRYGYTF. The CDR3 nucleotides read TGTGCCAGCAGTTTCCCGGACAGAAGATATGGCTACACCTTC.

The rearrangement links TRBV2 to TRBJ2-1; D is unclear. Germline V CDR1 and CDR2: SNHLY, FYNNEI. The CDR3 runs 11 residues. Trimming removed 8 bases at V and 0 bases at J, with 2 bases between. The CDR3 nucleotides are TGTGCCAGCGCCTCCTACAATGAGCAGTTCTTC. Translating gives CASASYNEQFF.

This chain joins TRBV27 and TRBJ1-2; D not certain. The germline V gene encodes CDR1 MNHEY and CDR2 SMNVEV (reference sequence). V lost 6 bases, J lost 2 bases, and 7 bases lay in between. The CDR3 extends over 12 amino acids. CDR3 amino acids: CASRERNYGYTF. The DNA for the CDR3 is TGTGCCAGCAGGGAGAGAAACTATGGCTACACCTTC.

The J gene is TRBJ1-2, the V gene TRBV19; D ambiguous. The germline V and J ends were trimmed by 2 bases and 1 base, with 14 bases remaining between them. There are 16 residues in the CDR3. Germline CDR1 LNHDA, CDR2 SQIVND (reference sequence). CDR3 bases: TGTGCCAGTAGTATACTCCCTCCGGATGTTAACTATGGCTACACCTTC. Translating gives CASSILPPDVNYGYTF. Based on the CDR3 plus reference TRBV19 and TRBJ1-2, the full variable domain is DGGITQSPKYLFRKEGQNVTLSCEQNLNHDAMYWYRQDPGQGLRLIYYSQIVNDFQKGDIAEGYSVSREKKESFPLTVTSAQKNPTAFYLCASSILPPDVNYGYTFGSGTRLTVV.

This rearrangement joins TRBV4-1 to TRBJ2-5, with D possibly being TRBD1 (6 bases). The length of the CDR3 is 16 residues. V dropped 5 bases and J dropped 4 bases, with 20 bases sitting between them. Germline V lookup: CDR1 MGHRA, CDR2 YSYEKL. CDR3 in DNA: TGCGCCAGCAGCAGGGGACCAGGGGCGGGCGGAGAGACCCAGTACTTC. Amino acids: CASSRGPGAGGETQYF.

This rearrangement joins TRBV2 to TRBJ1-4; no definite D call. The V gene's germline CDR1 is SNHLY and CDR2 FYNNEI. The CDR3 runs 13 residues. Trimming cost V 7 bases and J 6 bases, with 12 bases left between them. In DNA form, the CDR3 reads TGTGCCAGCACTGCCCGGGTTTATGAAAAACTGTTTTTT. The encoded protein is CASTARVYEKLFF. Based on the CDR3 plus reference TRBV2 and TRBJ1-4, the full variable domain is EPEVTQTPSHQVTQMGQEVILRCVPISNHLYFYWYRQILGQKVEFLVSFYNNEISEKSEIFDDQFSVERPDGSNFTLKIRSTKLEDSAMYFCASTARVYEKLFFGSGTQLSVL.

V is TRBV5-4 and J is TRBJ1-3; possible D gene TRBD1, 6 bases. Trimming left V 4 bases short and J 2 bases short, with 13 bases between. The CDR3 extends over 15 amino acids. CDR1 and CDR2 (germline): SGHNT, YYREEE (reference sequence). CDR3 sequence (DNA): TGTGCCAGCAGCACCACAGGGAGTCCTGGAAACACCATATATTTT. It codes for CASSTTGSPGNTIYF.

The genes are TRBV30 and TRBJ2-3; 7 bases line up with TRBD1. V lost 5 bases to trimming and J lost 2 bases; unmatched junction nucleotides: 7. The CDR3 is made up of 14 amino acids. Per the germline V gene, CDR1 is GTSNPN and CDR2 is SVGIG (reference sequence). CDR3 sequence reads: CAWGSGTATDTQYF. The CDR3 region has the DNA TGTGCCTGGGGATCCGGGACAGCCACAGATACGCAGTATTTT.

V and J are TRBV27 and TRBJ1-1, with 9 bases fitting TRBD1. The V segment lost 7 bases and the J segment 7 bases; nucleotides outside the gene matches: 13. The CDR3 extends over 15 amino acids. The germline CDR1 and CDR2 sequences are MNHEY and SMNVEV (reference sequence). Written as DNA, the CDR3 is TGTGCCAGCAAGACCGGGACAGGGCCCCTCCATGAAGCTTTCTTT. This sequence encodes CASKTGTGPLHEAFF.